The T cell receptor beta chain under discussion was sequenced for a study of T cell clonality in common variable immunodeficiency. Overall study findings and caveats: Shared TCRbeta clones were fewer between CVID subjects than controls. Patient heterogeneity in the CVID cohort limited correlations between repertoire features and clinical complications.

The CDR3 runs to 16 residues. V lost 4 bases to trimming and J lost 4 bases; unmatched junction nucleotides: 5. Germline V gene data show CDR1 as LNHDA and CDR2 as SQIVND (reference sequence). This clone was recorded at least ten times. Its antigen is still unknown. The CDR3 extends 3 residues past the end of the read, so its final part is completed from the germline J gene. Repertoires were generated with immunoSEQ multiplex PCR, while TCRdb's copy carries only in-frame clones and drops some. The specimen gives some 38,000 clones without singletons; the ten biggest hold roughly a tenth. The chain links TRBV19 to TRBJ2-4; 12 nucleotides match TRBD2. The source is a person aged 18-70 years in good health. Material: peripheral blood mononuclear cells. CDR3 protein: CASSTLGLAGKNIQYF. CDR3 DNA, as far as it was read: TGTGCCAGTAGTACCCTGGGACTAGCGGGTAAAAACATT. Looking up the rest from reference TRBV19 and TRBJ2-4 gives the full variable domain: DGGITQSPKYLFRKEGQNVTLSCEQNLNHDAMYWYRQDPGQGLRLIYYSQIVNDFQKGDIAEGYSVSREKKESFPLTVTSAQKNPTAFYLCASSTLGLAGKNIQYFGAGTRLSVL.